The 14 T cell receptor beta chains given below trace back to one sample, sequenced in a study of CD8+CD57+ T cells in acquired aplastic anemia. Sequencing was done on patients that had shown CD8+CD57+ cell expansion by flow cytometry. Genomic DNA, the template, was used for profiling of the TCR beta VDJ and CDR3. TCRdb re-called the reads with MiXCR, one entry per CDR3 protein. The sample has under 200,000 distinct CDR3 sequences, 48% seen once. Sequencing was carried out using sorted CD4+, CD8+, or CD8+CD57+ T cells (not recorded which) from PBMCs. These receptors came from a human donor with aplastic anemia.

This clonotype was counted between two and nine times. The V call is TRBV5-6, the J call TRBJ2-3; D unclear. CDR1 is SGHDT and CDR2 is YYEEEE in the germline V gene. V dropped 2 bases and J dropped 4 bases, with 8 bases sitting between them. The CDR3 totals 13 residues. The CDR3: CASSFSGSDTQYF. CDR3 sequence (DNA): TGTGCCAGCAGCTTTTCCGGGTCAGATACGCAGTATTTT.

The V and J genes are TRBV2 and TRBJ2-7; 7 positions agree with TRBD2. J gave up 0 bases and V 8 bases, and 4 bases lay outside the gene matches. CDR1 SNHLY and CDR2 FYNNEI come from the germline V gene. The CDR3 covers 13 residues. In DNA, the CDR3 is TGTGCCAGCGTGGGCGGGAGCTCCTACGAGCAGTACTTC. Its protein product is CASVGGSSYEQYF.

This rearrangement joins TRBV15 to TRBJ2-7, with D unclear. The CDR3 contains 12 residues. CDR1 is LNHNV, CDR2 YYDKDF, per germline (reference sequence). Trimming pared 0 bases from V and 6 bases from J, leaving 6 bases between. The CDR3, as DNA: TGTGCCACCAGCAGAGAGTTTGGCGAGCAGTACTTC. It codes for CATSREFGEQYF.

V gene TRBV15 combines with J gene TRBJ2-5; unclear D gene. The CDR3 is made up of 13 amino acids. The V end was cut by 5 bases, the J end by 4 bases, with 11 bases between. Germline V gives CDR1 LNHNV, CDR2 YYDKDF (reference sequence). DNA of the CDR3: TGTGCCACCAGCGGCGCGTTGTTAGAGACCCAGTACTTC. Translation gives CATSGALLETQYF.

This clonotype came up a few times. The CDR3 sequence: CSVKGTGLRSVNTEAFF. The DNA of the CDR3 is TGCAGCGTCAAGGGGACGGGCCTCCGTTCAGTGAACACTGAAGCTTTCTTT. This chain joins TRBV29-1 and TRBJ1-1, with a weak D call TRBD1 (5 bases). V lost 6 bases, J lost 0 bases, and 23 bases lay in between. CDR1 is SQVTM and CDR2 is ANQGSEA in the germline V gene. The CDR3 extends over 17 amino acids.

This clonotype has ten or more counts. J is TRBJ2-4 and V is TRBV12-3 or TRBV12-4; D is unclear. V was pared by 6 bases and J by 8 bases, with 11 bases between. This CDR3 is built from 12 residues. CDR3 loop: CASSPGPDIQYF. The CDR3 region has the DNA TGTGCCAGCAGCCCGGGTCCTGACATTCAGTACTTC.

V and J are TRBV29-1 and TRBJ2-7; D gene unclear. Trimming removed 2 bases from V and 1 base from J, with 9 bases in between. Germline values: CDR1 SQVTM, CDR2 ANQGSEA. This CDR3 has 13 residues. This chain's CDR3 is CSVESGQSYEQYF. For the CDR3, the DNA is TGCAGCGTTGAATCCGGGCAGTCCTACGAGCAGTACTTC.

This clonotype was observed many times. V is TRBV5-1 and J is TRBJ1-1, with D possibly TRBD1 on 5 matching bases. The CDR3 has 14 residues. Trimming took off 0 bases at V and 8 bases at J, with 14 bases between the two ends. Looked up from germline, CDR1 is SGHRS and CDR2 is YFSETQ. The chain's CDR3 is CASSLAGRDYEAFF. The CDR3 nucleotides read TGCGCCAGCAGCTTGGCGGGCAGGGACTACGAAGCTTTCTTT.

This clonotype has at least ten counts. This rearrangement joins TRBV12-5 to TRBJ1-1; D perhaps matches TRBD1 (5 bases). V was clipped by 7 bases and J by 3 bases, with 12 bases between them. This CDR3 has 13 amino acids. In germline, CDR1 is LGHNT, CDR2 FRNRAP. As DNA, the CDR3 is TGTGCTAGTGACCCAGGGTGGGACACTGAAGCTTTCTTT. It is translated as CASDPGWDTEAFF. Combining the CDR3 with reference TRBV12-5 and TRBJ1-1 gives the whole variable domain DARVTQTPRHKVTEMGQEVTMRCQPILGHNTVFWYRQTMMQGLELLAYFRNRAPLDDSGMPKDRFSAEMPDATLATLKIQPSEPRDSAVYFCASDPGWDTEAFFGQGTRLTVV.

In this sample, this clonotype turned up many times. This rearrangement joins TRBV20-1 to TRBJ2-5; D is unclear. The CDR3 runs to 13 residues. V was pared by 3 bases and J by 1 base, with 9 bases between. The germline V gene encodes CDR1 DFQATT and CDR2 SNEGSKA (reference sequence). The chain's CDR3 is CSARPIGQETQYF. The CDR3 DNA is TGCAGTGCTAGGCCGATCGGCCAAGAGACCCAGTACTTC.

For this clonotype: Given a much more abundant clone one base away, this may be a read error. The chain recombines TRBV9 with TRBJ2-5; 13 positions agree with TRBD2. The germline CDR1 and CDR2 sequences are SGDLS and YYNGEE. This CDR3 has 16 amino acids. The CDR3 is CVSSAGTSGTQETQYF. CDR3 DNA sequence: TGTGTCAGCAGCGCCGGGACTAGCGGGACCCAAGAGACCCAGTACTTC.

As to this clonotype: Here the CDR3 omits its conserved ending phenylalanine or tryptophan, so a read error is the likely source. The chain carries TRBV20-1 and TRBJ2-1; D is uncertain. The CDR3 sequence is 11 residues long. Trimming removed 3 bases from V and 4 bases from J, with 4 bases in between. CDR1 is DFQATT and CDR2 is SNEGSKA in the germline V gene (reference sequence). The CDR3 DNA sequence: TGCAGTGCTAGGAGGTACAATGAGCAGTTCCTC. It codes for CSARRYNEQFL.

This clonotype was counted many times. The J gene is TRBJ1-1, the V gene TRBV6-1; possible D gene TRBD1, 5 bases. Germline-derived CDR1 and CDR2 are MNHNS and SASEGT. The ends were cut back, 8 bases at V and 5 bases at J, with 15 bases in the middle. The CDR3 has 13 amino acids. CDR3 protein: CASGWGGRTEAFF. The CDR3 DNA sequence: TGTGCCAGCGGGTGGGGGGGAAGGACTGAAGCTTTCTTT.

The V and J genes are TRBV6-6 and TRBJ2-5, with D possibly TRBD1 on 5 matching bases. Trimming shortened V by 5 bases and J by 9 bases, and 10 bases separated the two germline ends. CDR3 length equals 11 residues. Germline CDR1 is MNHNY and CDR2 is SVGAGI (reference sequence). The CDR3 reads CASSVQGPQYF. DNA of the CDR3: TGTGCCAGCAGTGTTCAGGGCCCCCAGTACTTC.